Reported below is one TCR beta chain. Antigen: not known. Assay: immunoSEQ multiplex PCR; the TCRdb copy retains only in-frame clones and omits some. The repertoire holds about 100,000 clones, over 90% seen once, with roughly 3% in the top ten. This sample was included in a study of T cells in pancreatic ductal adenocarcinoma. The CDR3 has 19 residues. Germline V CDR1 and CDR2: SEHNR, FQNEAQ (reference sequence). Unmatched junction bases numbered 16, after V lost 6 bases and J lost 1 base. The selected patients with pancreatic ductal adenocarcinoma had surgery but no neoadjuvant therapy. Study results and limitations: Tumor samples had fewer productive templates and approximately 8.8-fold fewer unique clonotypes than blood.

The specimen was PBMCs. V usage is TRBV7-9 and J usage is TRBJ2-4; 9 bases line up with TRBD1. This TCR was sampled from a human donor with pancreatic ductal adenocarcinoma. The CDR3 spells CASSGGQGGDLVAKNIQYF. The CDR3 coding sequence is TGTGCCAGCAGTGGGGGACAGGGTGGGGATCTGGTCGCCAAAAACATTCAGTACTTC.